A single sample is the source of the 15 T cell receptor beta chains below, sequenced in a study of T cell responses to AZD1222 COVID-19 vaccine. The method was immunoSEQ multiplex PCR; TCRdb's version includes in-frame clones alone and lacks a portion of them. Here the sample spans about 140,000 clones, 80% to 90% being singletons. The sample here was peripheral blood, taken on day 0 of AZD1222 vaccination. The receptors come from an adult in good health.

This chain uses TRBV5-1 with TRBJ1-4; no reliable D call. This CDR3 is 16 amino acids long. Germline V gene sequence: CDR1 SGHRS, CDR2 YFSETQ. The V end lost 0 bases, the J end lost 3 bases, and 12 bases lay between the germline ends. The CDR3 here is CASSLEASLANEKLFF. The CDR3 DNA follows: TGCGCCAGCAGCTTGGAGGCCTCCTTGGCTAATGAAAAACTGTTTTTT.

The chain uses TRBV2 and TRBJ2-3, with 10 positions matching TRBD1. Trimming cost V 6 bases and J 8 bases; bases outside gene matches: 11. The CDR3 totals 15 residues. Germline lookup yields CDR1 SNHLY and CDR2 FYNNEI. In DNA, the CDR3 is TGTGCCAGCAGGAAGCCGGGACAGGGGATTGCTACGCAGTATTTT. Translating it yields CASRKPGQGIATQYF.

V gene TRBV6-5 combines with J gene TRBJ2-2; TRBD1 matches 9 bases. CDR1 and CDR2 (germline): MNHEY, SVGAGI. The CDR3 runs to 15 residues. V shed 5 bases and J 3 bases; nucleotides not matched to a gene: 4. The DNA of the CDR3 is TGTGCCAGCAGTCCCACAGGGGGCCACACCGGGGAGCTGTTTTTT. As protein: CASSPTGGHTGELFF.

The CDR3 sequence: CATEGVGYGYTF. The CDR3, as DNA: TGTGCCACGGAGGGGGTCGGCTATGGCTACACCTTC. The V gene is TRBV19, the J gene TRBJ1-2; possible D gene TRBD1, 6 bases. The CDR3 is 12 residues long. The V end lost 10 bases, the J end lost 4 bases, and 13 bases lay between the germline ends. CDR1 is LNHDA and CDR2 is SQIVND in the germline V gene (reference sequence).

The CDR3 DNA follows: TGTGCCAGCAGGGGGTTACCCAGCGAGCAGTACTTC. Its protein product is CASRGLPSEQYF. The chain carries TRBV21-1 and TRBJ2-7. TRBV21-1 corresponds to a pseudogene. The CDR3 covers 12 residues.

CDR3: CASSGTGGRTEAFF. The CDR3, as DNA: TGTGCCAGCAGCGGTACAGGGGGCAGGACTGAAGCTTTCTTT. The V call is TRBV3-1 (or the pseudogene TRBV3-2), the J call TRBJ1-1; 9 bases fit TRBD1. Germline-derived CDR1 and CDR2 are LGHDT and YNNKEL (reference sequence). The CDR3 loop spans 14 amino acids. Germline trimming cut 5 bases from V and 5 bases from J; bases unmatched to any gene: 6.

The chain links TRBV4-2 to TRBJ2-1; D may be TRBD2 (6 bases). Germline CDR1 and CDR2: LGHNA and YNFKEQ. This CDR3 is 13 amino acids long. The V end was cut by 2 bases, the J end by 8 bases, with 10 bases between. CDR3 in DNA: TGTGCCAGCAGCCAAAGACTAGGCGATGAGCAGTTCTTC. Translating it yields CASSQRLGDEQFF.

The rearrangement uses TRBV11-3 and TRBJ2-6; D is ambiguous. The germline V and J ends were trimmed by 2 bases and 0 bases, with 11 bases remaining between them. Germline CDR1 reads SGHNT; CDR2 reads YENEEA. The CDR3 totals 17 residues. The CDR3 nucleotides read TGTGCCAGCAGCTTATCGTCCAGCACCTCTGGGGCCAACGTCCTGACTTTC. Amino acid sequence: CASSLSSSTSGANVLTF.

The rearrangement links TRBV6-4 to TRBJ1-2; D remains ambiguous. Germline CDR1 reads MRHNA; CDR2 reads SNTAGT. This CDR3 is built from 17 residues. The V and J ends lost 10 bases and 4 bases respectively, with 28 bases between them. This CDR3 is CAIELRTAVPILYGYTF. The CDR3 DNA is TGTGCCATTGAGCTCCGGACGGCGGTCCCCATACTCTATGGCTACACCTTC.

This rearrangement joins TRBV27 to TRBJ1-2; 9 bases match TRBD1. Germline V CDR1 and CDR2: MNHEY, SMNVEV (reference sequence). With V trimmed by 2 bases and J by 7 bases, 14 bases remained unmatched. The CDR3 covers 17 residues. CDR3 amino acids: CASSLGGQGARGFGYTF. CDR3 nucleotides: TGTGCCAGCAGTTTAGGGGGACAGGGAGCGAGGGGGTTTGGCTACACCTTC.

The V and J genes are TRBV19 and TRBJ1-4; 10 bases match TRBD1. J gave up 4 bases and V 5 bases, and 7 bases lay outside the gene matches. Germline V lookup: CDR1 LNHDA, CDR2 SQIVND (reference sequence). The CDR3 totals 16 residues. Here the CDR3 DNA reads TGTGCCAGTAGTTCGGGACAGGGGTCCTATAATGAAAAACTGTTTTTT. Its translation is CASSSGQGSYNEKLFF.

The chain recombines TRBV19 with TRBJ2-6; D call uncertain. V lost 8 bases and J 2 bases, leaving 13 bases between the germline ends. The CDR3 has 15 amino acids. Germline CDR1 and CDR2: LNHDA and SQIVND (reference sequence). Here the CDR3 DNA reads TGTGCCAGTGAATACTTTGGTGCTGGGGCCAACGTCCTGACTTTC. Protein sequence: CASEYFGAGANVLTF.

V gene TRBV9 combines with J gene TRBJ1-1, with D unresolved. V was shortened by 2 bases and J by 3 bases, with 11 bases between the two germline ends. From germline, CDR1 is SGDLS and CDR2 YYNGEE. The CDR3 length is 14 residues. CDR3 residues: CASSVIPGDTEAFF. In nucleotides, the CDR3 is TGTGCCAGCAGCGTTATCCCGGGAGACACTGAAGCTTTCTTT.

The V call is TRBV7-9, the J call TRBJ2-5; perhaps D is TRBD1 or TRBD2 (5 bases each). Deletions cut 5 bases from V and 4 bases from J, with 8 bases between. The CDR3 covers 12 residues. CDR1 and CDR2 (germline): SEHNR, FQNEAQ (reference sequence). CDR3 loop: CASSLGAETQYF. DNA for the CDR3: TGTGCCAGCAGCCTCGGGGCAGAGACCCAGTACTTC.

The CDR3 DNA reads TGTGCCAGCAGCTCCTCAGGTCCTTATAGCAATCAGCCCCAGCATTTT. Its protein product is CASSSSGPYSNQPQHF. The chain couples TRBV7-2 to TRBJ1-5, with D unclear. Trimming removed 4 bases from V and 0 bases from J, with 13 bases in between. CDR3 length equals 16 residues. The germline V gene has CDR1 SGHTA and CDR2 FQGNSA. The full variable domain, rest sourced from reference TRBV7-2 and TRBJ1-5, is GAGVSQSPSNKVTEKGKDVELRCDPISGHTALYWYRQSLGQGLEFLIYFQGNSAPDKSGLPSDRFSAERTGGSVSTLTIQRTQQEDSAVYLCASSSSGPYSNQPQHFGDGTRLSIL.